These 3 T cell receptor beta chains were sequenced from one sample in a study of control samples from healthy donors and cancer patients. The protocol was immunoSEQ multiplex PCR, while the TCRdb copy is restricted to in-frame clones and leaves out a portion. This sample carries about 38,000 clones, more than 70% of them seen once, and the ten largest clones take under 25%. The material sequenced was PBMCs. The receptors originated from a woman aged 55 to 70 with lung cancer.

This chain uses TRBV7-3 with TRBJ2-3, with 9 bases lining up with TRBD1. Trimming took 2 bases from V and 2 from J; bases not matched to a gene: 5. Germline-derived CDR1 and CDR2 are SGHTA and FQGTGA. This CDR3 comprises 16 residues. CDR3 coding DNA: TGTGCCAGCAGCTTAGCTGGGACAGGGAACACAGATACGCAGTATTTT. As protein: CASSLAGTGNTDTQYF.

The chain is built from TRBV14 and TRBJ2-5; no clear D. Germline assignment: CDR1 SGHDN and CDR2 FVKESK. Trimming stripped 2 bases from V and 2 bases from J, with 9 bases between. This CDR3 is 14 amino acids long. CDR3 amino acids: CASSQIVGQETQYF. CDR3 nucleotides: TGTGCCAGCAGCCAAATTGTTGGGCAAGAGACCCAGTACTTC.

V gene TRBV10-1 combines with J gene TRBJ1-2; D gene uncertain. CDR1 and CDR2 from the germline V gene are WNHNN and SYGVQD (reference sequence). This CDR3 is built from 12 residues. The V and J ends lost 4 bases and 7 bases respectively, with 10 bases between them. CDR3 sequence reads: CASSGQRGGYTF. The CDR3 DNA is TGCGCCAGCAGTGGTCAGCGCGGTGGCTACACCTTC.